Listed below are T cell receptor beta chains from one sample, sequenced in a study of blood T cell repertoires in COVID-19. TCRdb's table, derived via immunoSEQ multiplex PCR, lists solely in-frame clones and lacks some. There are 130,000 to 150,000 clones in the sample; about 87% occur only once, and less than 0.95% lies in the top ten. Input material: peripheral blood. The receptors come from a woman aged 45-59 years with acute or convalescent COVID-19. The CDR3 runs from the conserved cysteine through the conserved F or W. The D gene is left open where the match is weak. Clone size is shown for a subset of rows, as once, few, many or a class of expanded clone.

>TRBJ2-3|TRBD2|few|TRBV28
CASTSPGGLTDTQYF
TGTGCCAGCACTTCTCCGGGGGGGCTCACAGATACGCAGTATTTT
>TRBJ2-4|NA|NA|TRBV25-1
CASSDVAAVLAKNIQYF
TGTGCCAGCAGTGATGTAGCAGCGGTCTTAGCCAAAAACATTCAGTACTTC
>TRBJ2-2|TRBD1|NA|TRBV27
CASSPIGQGANTGELFF
TGTGCCAGCAGTCCGATTGGACAGGGGGCGAACACCGGGGAGCTGTTTTTT
>TRBJ1-2|NA|few|TRBV5-1
CASSLMSQGNYGYTF
TGCGCCAGCAGCTTGATGAGTCAGGGTAACTATGGCTACACCTTC
>TRBJ2-2|TRBD2|NA|TRBV5-1
CASSPLLAGVGVRPGELFF
TGCGCCAGCAGCCCTCTACTAGCGGGAGTGGGAGTAAGACCCGGGGAGCTGTTTTTT
>TRBJ1-1|TRBD1|once|TRBV27
CASSFDRVGLDTEAFF
TGTGCCAGCAGTTTCGACAGGGTGGGTTTGGACACTGAAGCTTTCTTT
>TRBJ1-1|NA|many|TRBV10-2
CASSEGRLTEAFF
TGCGCCAGCAGTGAGGGCAGGCTCACTGAAGCTTTCTTT
>TRBJ2-1|TRBD2|NA|TRBV5-4
CASSQRGLAGEQFF
TGTGCCAGCAGCCAGCGGGGACTAGCTGGCGAGCAGTTCTTC
>TRBJ2-1|NA|NA|TRBV19
CASSPTFVSYNEQFF
TGTGCCAGTAGCCCGACTTTCGTCTCCTACAATGAGCAGTTCTTC
>TRBJ1-1|TRBD1|NA|TRBV5-8
CASSLDRGTEAFF
TGTGCCAGCAGCTTGGACAGGGGCACTGAAGCTTTCTTT
>TRBJ1-2|NA|NA|TRBV6-5
CASTQGYGYTF
TGTGCCAGCACACAGGGCTATGGCTACACCTTC
>TRBJ2-1|TRBD1|once|TRBV2
CASTLRGQVYNEQFF
TGTGCCAGCACCCTAAGGGGGCAGGTCTACAATGAGCAGTTCTTC
>TRBJ1-4|TRBD1|NA|TRBV14
CASSHLGGDEKLFF
TGTGCCAGCAGCCACCTAGGGGGCGATGAAAAACTGTTTTTT
>TRBJ2-7|TRBD2|few|TRBV5-4
CASSLYRGLAVSYEQYF
TGTGCCAGCAGCTTATATCGTGGGCTAGCGGTCTCCTACGAGCAGTACTTC
>TRBJ1-4|NA|NA|TRBV19
CASSVSNEKLFF
TGTGCCAGTAGTGTGAGTAATGAAAAACTGTTTTTT
>TRBJ2-7|TRBD2|NA|TRBV7-9
CASTWGTNEQYF
TGTGCCAGCACCTGGGGGACTAACGAGCAGTACTTC
>TRBJ1-2|TRBD1|NA|TRBV6-5
CASSRGQGNGYTF
TGTGCCAGCAGCCGCGGACAGGGTAACGGCTACACCTTC
>TRBJ2-1|TRBD1|once|TRBV6-4
CASRRNGQGGGNEQFF
TGTGCCAGCAGGCGAAACGGACAGGGGGGCGGCAATGAGCAGTTCTTC
>TRBJ1-4|NA|NA|TRBV7-3
CASSIAGKDNEKLFF
TGTGCCAGCAGTATCGCCGGGAAGGATAATGAAAAACTGTTTTTT
>TRBJ2-1|TRBD2|NA|TRBV7-3
CASSLNLAGTNEQFF
TGTGCCAGCAGCTTAAATCTAGCGGGTACCAATGAGCAGTTCTTC
>TRBJ1-2|NA|NA|TRBV9
CASSKSGSGDYGYTF
TGTGCCAGCAGCAAATCAGGGTCGGGGGACTATGGCTACACCTTC
>TRBJ2-1|TRBD2|NA|TRBV6-1
CASSEVSSGGPIKEFF
TGTGCCAGCAGTGAAGTGAGTAGCGGGGGACCCATTAAAGAGTTCTTC
>TRBJ2-7|NA|NA|TRBV19
CASSKGHNSYEQYF
TGTGCCAGTAGTAAGGGACACAACTCCTACGAGCAGTACTTC
>TRBJ2-2|NA|NA|TRBV30
CAWSVVRSNTGELFF
TGTGCCTGGAGTGTAGTCAGAAGTAACACCGGGGAGCTGTTTTTT
>TRBJ1-5|NA|NA|TRBV27
CASSTPGMSNQPQHF
TGTGCCAGCAGTACCCCGGGGATGAGCAATCAGCCCCAGCATTTT
>TRBJ1-1|TRBD1|NA|TRBV19
CASSMGTGSNTEAFF
TGTGCCAGTAGTATGGGGACAGGGTCCAACACTGAAGCTTTCTTT
>TRBJ2-1|NA|NA|TRBV10-1
CASSESTYNEQFF
TGCGCCAGCAGTGAGTCCACCTACAATGAGCAGTTCTTC
>TRBJ1-5|NA|NA|TRBV19
CASSPPNQPQHF
TGTGCCAGTAGTCCCCCTAATCAGCCCCAGCATTTT
>TRBJ1-2|TRBD1|NA|TRBV6-1
CASSEYRGFGYGYTF
TGTGCCAGCAGTGAATACAGGGGGTTCGGCTATGGCTACACCTTC
>TRBJ2-7|TRBD1|NA|TRBV28
CASRMGQLYEQYF
TGTGCCAGCAGGATGGGACAGCTCTACGAGCAGTACTTC
>TRBJ2-7|TRBD1|NA|TRBV9
CASSPRQGLGDEQYF
TGTGCCAGCAGCCCCCGACAGGGTCTAGGGGACGAGCAGTACTTC
>TRBJ2-7|TRBD1|NA|TRBV11-2
CASSPRDSLLYEQYF
TGTGCCAGCAGCCCCCGGGACAGCTTACTCTACGAGCAGTACTTC
>TRBJ2-1|NA|NA|TRBV7-8
CASSPNLGGKGYNEQFF
TGTGCCAGCAGCCCCAACCTAGGCGGGAAGGGCTACAATGAGCAGTTCTTC
>TRBJ1-3|NA|NA|TRBV10-1
CASSESVPGNTIYF
TGCGCCAGCAGTGAATCGGTCCCTGGAAACACCATATATTTT
>TRBJ1-1|TRBD1|NA|TRBV5-1
CASSLKTGDTEAFF
TGCGCCAGCAGCCTAAAGACAGGGGACACTGAAGCTTTCTTT
>TRBJ1-6|NA|NA|TRBV25-1
CASSATFGRASPLHF
TGTGCCAGCAGTGCCACTTTCGGCAGGGCTTCACCCCTCCACTTT
>TRBJ2-7|NA|NA|TRBV6-5
CASSFRTEGYEQYF
TGTGCCAGCAGTTTCAGGACAGAAGGCTACGAGCAGTACTTC
>TRBJ2-6|NA|once|TRBV6-6
CASTPGLTSGANVLTF
TGTGCCAGCACCCCAGGGCTGACGTCTGGGGCCAACGTCCTGACTTTC
>TRBJ1-1|NA|NA|TRBV24-1
CATSAREMNTEAFF
TGTGCCACCAGTGCGAGAGAGATGAACACTGAAGCTTTCTTT
>TRBJ1-2|NA|NA|TRBV11-2
CASSLDPWAGYTF
TGTGCCAGCAGCTTAGATCCCTGGGCTGGCTACACCTTC
>TRBJ1-1|TRBD1|NA|TRBV7-2
CASSMDREFTEAFF
TGTGCCAGCAGCATGGACAGGGAGTTCACTGAAGCTTTCTTT
>TRBJ1-4|TRBD1|NA|TRBV5-1
CASSYGTGNEKLFF
TGCGCCAGCAGCTACGGGACAGGCAATGAAAAACTGTTTTTT
>TRBJ1-6|TRBD1|NA|TRBV7-9
CASSSDRASYNSPLHF
TGTGCCAGCAGCTCGGACAGGGCGTCCTATAATTCACCCCTCCACTTT
>TRBJ2-1|NA|NA|TRBV5-1
CASKIRGVSYNEQFF
TGCGCCAGTAAAATCAGGGGGGTATCCTACAATGAGCAGTTCTTC
>TRBJ2-1|TRBD2|NA|TRBV5-1
CASSPRTSASYNEQFF
TGCGCCAGCAGCCCTCGGACTAGCGCATCCTACAATGAGCAGTTCTTC
>TRBJ1-1|TRBD1|NA|TRBV6-5
CASSYYRGVEAFF
TGTGCCAGCAGTTATTACAGGGGGGTTGAAGCTTTCTTT
>TRBJ1-1|TRBD1|NA|TRBV7-8
CASSRTGMDTEAFF
TGTGCCAGCAGCCGGACAGGGATGGACACTGAAGCTTTCTTT
>TRBJ1-6|NA|NA|TRBV3-1/TRBV3-2
CASSPGGSRGNSPLHF
TGTGCCAGCAGCCCGGGGGGTTCACGGGGTAATTCACCCCTCCACTTT
>TRBJ1-6|TRBD1|few|TRBV28
CASRRTGNSPLHF
TGTGCCAGCAGAAGGACAGGGAATTCACCCCTCCACTTT
>TRBJ2-7|TRBD2|once|TRBV5-1
CASSLKTSGTYEQYF
TGCGCCAGCAGCTTGAAAACTAGCGGGACATACGAGCAGTACTTC
>TRBJ1-1|TRBD1|NA|TRBV19
CASSLTGEGMNTEAFF
TGTGCCAGTAGTCTGACAGGGGAGGGGATGAACACTGAAGCTTTCTTT
>TRBJ1-2|NA|NA|TRBV5-1
CASSPLEDRYYGYTF
TGCGCCAGCAGCCCACTGGAAGACAGATACTATGGCTACACCTTC
>TRBJ1-6|TRBD1|NA|TRBV7-2
CASSLALGTGFNSPLHF
TGTGCCAGCAGCTTAGCTTTGGGGACAGGGTTTAATTCACCCCTCCACTTT
>TRBJ2-7|TRBD2|NA|TRBV7-9
CASSPLAGANYEQYF
TGTGCCAGCAGCCCTCTAGCGGGGGCAAACTACGAGCAGTACTTC
>TRBJ2-7|NA|NA|TRBV11-1
CASSLRRGRYEQYF
TGTGCCAGCAGCTTACGAAGGGGCCGGTACGAGCAGTACTTC
>TRBJ2-2|NA|NA|TRBV6-5
CASVRGGTGELFF
TGTGCCAGCGTAAGAGGAGGGACCGGGGAGCTGTTTTTT
>TRBJ1-5|NA|NA|TRBV9
CASSLTLGEAQHF
TGTGCCAGCAGCCTAACTTTGGGGGAGGCCCAGCATTTT